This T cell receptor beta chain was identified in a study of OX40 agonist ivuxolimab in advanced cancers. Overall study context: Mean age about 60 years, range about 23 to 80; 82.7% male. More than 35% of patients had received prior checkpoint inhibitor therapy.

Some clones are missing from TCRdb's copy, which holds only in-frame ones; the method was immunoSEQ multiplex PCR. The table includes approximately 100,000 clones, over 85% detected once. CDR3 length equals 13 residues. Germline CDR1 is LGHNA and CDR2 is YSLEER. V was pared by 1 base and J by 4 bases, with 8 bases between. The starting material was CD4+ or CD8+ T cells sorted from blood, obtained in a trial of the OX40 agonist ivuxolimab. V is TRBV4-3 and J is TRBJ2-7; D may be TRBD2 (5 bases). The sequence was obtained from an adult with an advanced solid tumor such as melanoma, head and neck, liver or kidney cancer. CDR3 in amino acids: CASSQGTPYEQYF. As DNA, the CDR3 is TGCGCCAGCAGCCAAGGGACTCCGTACGAGCAGTACTTC.